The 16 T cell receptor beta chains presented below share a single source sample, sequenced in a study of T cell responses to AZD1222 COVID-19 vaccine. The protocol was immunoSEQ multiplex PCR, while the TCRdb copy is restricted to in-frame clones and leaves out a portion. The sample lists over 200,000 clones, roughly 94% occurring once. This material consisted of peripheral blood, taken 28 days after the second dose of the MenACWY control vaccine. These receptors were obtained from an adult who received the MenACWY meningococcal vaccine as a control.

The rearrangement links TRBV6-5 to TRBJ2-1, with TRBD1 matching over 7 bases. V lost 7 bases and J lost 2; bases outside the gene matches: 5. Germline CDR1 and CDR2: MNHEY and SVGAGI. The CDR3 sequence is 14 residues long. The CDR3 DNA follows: TGTGCCAGCAAAACGGGACAGACCTACAATGAGCAGTTCTTC. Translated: CASKTGQTYNEQFF.

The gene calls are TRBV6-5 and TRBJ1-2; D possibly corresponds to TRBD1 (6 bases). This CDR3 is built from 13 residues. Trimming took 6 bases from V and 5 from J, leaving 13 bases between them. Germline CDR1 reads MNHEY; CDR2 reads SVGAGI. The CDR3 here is CASSATGQYGYTF. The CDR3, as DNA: TGTGCCAGCAGCGCCACTGGACAGTATGGCTACACCTTC.

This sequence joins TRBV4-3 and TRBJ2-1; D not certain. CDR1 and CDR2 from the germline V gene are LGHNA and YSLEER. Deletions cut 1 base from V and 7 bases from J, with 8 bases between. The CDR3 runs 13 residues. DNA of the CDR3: TGCGCCAGCAGCCAAGTTAGGGTGAATGAGCAGTTCTTC. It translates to CASSQVRVNEQFF.

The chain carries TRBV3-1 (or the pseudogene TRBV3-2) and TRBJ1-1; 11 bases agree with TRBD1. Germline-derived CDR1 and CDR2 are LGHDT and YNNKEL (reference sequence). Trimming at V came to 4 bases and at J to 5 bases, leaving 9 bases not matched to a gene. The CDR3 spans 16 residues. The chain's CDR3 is CASSLRTGGANTEAFF. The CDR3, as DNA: TGTGCCAGCAGCCTAAGGACAGGGGGCGCGAATACTGAAGCTTTCTTT.

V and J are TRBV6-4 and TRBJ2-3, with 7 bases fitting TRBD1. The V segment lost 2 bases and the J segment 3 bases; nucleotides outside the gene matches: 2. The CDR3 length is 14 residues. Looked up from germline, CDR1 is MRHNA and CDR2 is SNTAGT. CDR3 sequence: CASSDGTETDTQYF. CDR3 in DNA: TGTGCCAGCAGTGACGGGACAGAAACAGATACGCAGTATTTT.

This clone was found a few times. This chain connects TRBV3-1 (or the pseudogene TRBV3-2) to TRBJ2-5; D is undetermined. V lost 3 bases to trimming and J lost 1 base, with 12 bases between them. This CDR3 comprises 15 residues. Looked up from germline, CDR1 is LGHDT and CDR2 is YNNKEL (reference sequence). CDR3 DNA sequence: TGTGCCAGCAGCCATCTGAGGATCCCCCAAGAGACCCAGTACTTC. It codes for CASSHLRIPQETQYF.

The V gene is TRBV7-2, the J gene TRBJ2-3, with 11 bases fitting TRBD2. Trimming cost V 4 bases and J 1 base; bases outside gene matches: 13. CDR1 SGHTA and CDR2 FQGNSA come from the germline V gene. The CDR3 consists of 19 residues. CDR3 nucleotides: TGTGCCAGCAGCTCTATTTCACTAGCGGGAGAATTTGGCACAGATACGCAGTATTTT. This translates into CASSSISLAGEFGTDTQYF.

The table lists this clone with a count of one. CDR3 sequence (DNA): TGTGCCAGCAGTGACCGGGGCGGGGGATACAATGAGCAGTTCTTC. It translates to CASSDRGGGYNEQFF. This chain uses TRBV6-4 with TRBJ2-1, with TRBD2 matching 7 bases. Germline trimming cut 2 bases from V and 4 bases from J; bases unmatched to any gene: 5. This CDR3 is 15 amino acids long. Germline V lookup: CDR1 MRHNA, CDR2 SNTAGT.

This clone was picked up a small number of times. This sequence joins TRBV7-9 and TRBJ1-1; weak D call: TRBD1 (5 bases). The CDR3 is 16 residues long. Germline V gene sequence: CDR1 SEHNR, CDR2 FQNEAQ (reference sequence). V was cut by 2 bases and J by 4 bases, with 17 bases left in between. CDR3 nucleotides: TGTGCCAGCAGCTTAATATGGGATAGGAGGGGCACTGAAGCTTTCTTT. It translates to CASSLIWDRRGTEAFF.

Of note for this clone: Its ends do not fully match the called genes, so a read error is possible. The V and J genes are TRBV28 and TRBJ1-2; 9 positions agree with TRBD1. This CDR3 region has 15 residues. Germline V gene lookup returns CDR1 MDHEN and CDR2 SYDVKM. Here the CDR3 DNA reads TGTGCCAGCAGGACGGCGGGACAGGGTAACTCTGGCTACACCTTC. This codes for CASRTAGQGNSGYTF.

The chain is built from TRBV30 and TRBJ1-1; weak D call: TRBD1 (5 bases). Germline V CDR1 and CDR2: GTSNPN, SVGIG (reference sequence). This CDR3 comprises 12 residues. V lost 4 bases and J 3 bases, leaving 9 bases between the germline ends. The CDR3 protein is CAWIREDTEAFF. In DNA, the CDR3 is TGTGCCTGGATCAGGGAGGACACTGAAGCTTTCTTT. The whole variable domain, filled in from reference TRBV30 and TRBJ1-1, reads SQTIHQWPATLVQPVGSPLSLECTVEGTSNPNLYWYRQAAGRGLQLLFYSVGIGQISSEVPQNLSASRPQDRQFILSSKKLLLSDSGFYLCAWIREDTEAFFGQGTRLTVV.

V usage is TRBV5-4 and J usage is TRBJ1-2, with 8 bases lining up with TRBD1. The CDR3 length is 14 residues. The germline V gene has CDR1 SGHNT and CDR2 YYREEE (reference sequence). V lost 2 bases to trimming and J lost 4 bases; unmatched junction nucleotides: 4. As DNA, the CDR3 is TGTGCCAGCAGCTTTGACAGGGGCTCCTATGGCTACACCTTC. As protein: CASSFDRGSYGYTF. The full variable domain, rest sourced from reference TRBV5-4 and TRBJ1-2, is ETGVTQSPTHLIKTRGQQVTLRCSSQSGHNTVSWYQQALGQGPQFIFQYYREEENGRGNFPPRFSGLQFPNYSSELNVNALELDDSALYLCASSFDRGSYGYTFGSGTRLTVV.

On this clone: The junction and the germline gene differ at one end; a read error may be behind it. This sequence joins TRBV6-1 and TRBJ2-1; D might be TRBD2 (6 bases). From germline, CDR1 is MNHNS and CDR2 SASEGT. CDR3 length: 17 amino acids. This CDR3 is CASREDWTNRANNEQFF. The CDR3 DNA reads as TGTGCCAGCAGGGAAGATTGGACTAATCGAGCCAACAATGAGCAGTTCTTC.

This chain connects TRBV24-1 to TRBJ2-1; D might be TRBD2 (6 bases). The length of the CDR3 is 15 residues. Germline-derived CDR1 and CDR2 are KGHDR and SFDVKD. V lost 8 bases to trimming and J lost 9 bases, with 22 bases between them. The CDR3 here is CATTPSDGRVSEQFF. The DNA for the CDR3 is TGTGCCACCACCCCCTCGGACGGGAGAGTGAGTGAGCAGTTCTTC.

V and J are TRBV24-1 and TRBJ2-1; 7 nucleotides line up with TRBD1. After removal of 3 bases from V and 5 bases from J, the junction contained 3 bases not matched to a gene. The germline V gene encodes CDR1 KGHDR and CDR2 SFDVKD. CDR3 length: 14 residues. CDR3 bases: TGTGCCACCAGTGATCCGGGACAGAACAATGAGCAGTTCTTC. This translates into CATSDPGQNNEQFF.

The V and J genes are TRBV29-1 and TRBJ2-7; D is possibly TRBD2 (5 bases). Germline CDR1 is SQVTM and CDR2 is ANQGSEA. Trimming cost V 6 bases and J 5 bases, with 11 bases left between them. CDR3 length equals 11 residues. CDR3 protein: CSVAGNHEQYF. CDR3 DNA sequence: TGCAGCGTCGCGGGTAACCACGAGCAGTACTTC.